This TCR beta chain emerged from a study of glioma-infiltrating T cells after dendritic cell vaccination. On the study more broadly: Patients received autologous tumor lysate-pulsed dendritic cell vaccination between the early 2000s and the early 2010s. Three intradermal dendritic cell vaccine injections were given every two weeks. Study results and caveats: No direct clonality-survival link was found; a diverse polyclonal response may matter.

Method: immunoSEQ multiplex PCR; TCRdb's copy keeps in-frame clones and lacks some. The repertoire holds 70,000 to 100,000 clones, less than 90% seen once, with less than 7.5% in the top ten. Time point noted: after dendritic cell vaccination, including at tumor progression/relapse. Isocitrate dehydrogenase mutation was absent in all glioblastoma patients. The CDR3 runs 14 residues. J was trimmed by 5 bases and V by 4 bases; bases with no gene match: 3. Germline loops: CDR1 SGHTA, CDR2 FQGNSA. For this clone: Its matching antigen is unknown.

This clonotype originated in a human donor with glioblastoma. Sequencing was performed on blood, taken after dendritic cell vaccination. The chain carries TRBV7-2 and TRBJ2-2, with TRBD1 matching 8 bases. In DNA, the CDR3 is TGTGCCAGCAGCTCTCGACAGGGGACCGGGGAGCTGTTTTTT. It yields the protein CASSSRQGTGELFF. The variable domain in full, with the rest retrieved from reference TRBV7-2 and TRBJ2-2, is GAGVSQSPSNKVTEKGKDVELRCDPISGHTALYWYRQSLGQGLEFLIYFQGNSAPDKSGLPSDRFSAERTGGSVSTLTIQRTQQEDSAVYLCASSSRQGTGELFFGEGSRLTVL.